The 27 T cell receptor beta chains below were found in one sample sequenced in a study of OX40 agonist ivuxolimab in advanced cancers. Method: immunoSEQ multiplex PCR; TCRdb's copy keeps in-frame clones and lacks some. This sample carries approximately 100,000 clones, about 84% of them seen once, and the ten largest clones take roughly 5%. This specimen was CD4+ or CD8+ T cells sorted from blood, taken in a trial of the OX40 agonist ivuxolimab. The receptors come from an adult with an advanced solid tumor such as melanoma, head and neck, liver or kidney cancer.

The chain uses TRBV18 and TRBJ2-7; D gene uncertain. CDR3 length: 13 residues. Germline V gene lookup returns CDR1 KGHSH and CDR2 LQKENI. The V end lost 6 bases, the J end lost 2 bases, and 11 bases lay between the germline ends. The DNA for the CDR3 is TGTGCCAGCTCGTCTGGAGCAGCCTACGAGCAGTACTTC. As protein: CASSSGAAYEQYF.

This chain connects TRBV2 to TRBJ2-7; 12 bases fit TRBD2. This CDR3 has 18 residues. The V segment lost 3 bases and the J segment 2 bases; nucleotides outside the gene matches: 11. CDR1 and CDR2 (germline): SNHLY, FYNNEI. The CDR3 DNA is TGTGCCAGCAGTGACCCGACTAGCGGGGGTTCAAAGCCCTACGAGCAGTACTTC. Translation: CASSDPTSGGSKPYEQYF.

The chain links TRBV2 to TRBJ2-7, with D tentatively TRBD2 (5 bases). V lost 4 bases and J 0 bases, leaving 10 bases between the germline ends. Germline-derived CDR1 and CDR2 are SNHLY and FYNNEI. The CDR3 length is 14 residues. Written as DNA, the CDR3 is TGTGCCAGCAGTGTTGAGGGTACCTCCTACGAGCAGTACTTC. Translation gives CASSVEGTSYEQYF.

The rearrangement joins TRBV10-3 to TRBJ1-2, with D perhaps TRBD1 (5 bases). CDR1 is ENHRY, CDR2 SYGVKD, per germline. V lost 2 bases and J lost 8, with 18 bases in between. The CDR3 loop spans 15 amino acids. CDR3 in amino acids: CAISETGYAPNGYTF. DNA of the CDR3: TGTGCCATCAGTGAGACAGGTTACGCTCCGAACGGCTACACCTTC.

The CDR3 DNA is TGTGCCAGCAGTCGACTAGCGGGATTAAACACCGGGGAGCTGTTTTTT. It codes for CASSRLAGLNTGELFF. The gene calls are TRBV7-9 and TRBJ2-2, with TRBD2 matching 11 bases. Germline V CDR1 and CDR2: SEHNR, FQNEAQ (reference sequence). Trimming removed 6 bases from V and 2 bases from J; junction bases left unmatched: 5. This CDR3 is built from 16 residues.

This clone came up a few times. V usage is TRBV4-3 and J usage is TRBJ1-2, with a tentative D call TRBD1 (6 bases). The germline V gene has CDR1 LGHNA and CDR2 YSLEER. Trimming took 2 bases from V and 8 from J, leaving 12 bases between them. This CDR3 has 13 amino acids. The CDR3 bases are TGCGCCAGCAGCCAATCGGGGGCGGAGGGCTACACCTTC. It is translated as CASSQSGAEGYTF.

The chain joins TRBV7-9 to TRBJ2-7; D not certain. This CDR3 has 14 residues. The germline V and J ends were trimmed by 5 bases and 2 bases, with 13 bases remaining between them. Per germline, CDR1 SEHNR and CDR2 FQNEAQ (reference sequence). The CDR3 nucleotides read TGTGCCAGCAGCCCCCAGTGGCATCCCTACGAGCAGTACTTC. Its translation: CASSPQWHPYEQYF.

The V call is TRBV18, the J call TRBJ1-3; TRBD1 matches 9 bases. J lost 4 bases, V lost 5 bases, and 3 bases had no gene match. This CDR3 is 14 amino acids long. In germline, CDR1 is KGHSH, CDR2 LQKENI. The CDR3 DNA is TGTGCCAGCTCATCGGGACAGGGCGGAAACACCATATATTTT. Translated, it gives CASSSGQGGNTIYF.

V usage is TRBV19 and J usage is TRBJ2-1, with 10 positions matching TRBD1. Germline V gives CDR1 LNHDA, CDR2 SQIVND (reference sequence). V dropped 8 bases and J dropped 8; count of bases not matched to a gene: 15. This CDR3 is built from 16 residues. The CDR3 DNA sequence: TGTGCCAGTCAAAACGAGCGGGACAGGGGATCCCATGAGCAGTTCTTC. It encodes CASQNERDRGSHEQFF.

The V call is TRBV4-3, the J call TRBJ1-6, with TRBD1 as a possible D gene (6 bases). Germline-derived CDR1 and CDR2 are LGHNA and YSLEER. V shed 0 bases and J shed 11 bases, with 14 bases lying between them. The CDR3 has 15 residues. For the CDR3, the DNA is TGCGCCAGCAGCCAAGATGCCCAGGGGCGAACACCCCTCCACTTT. This sequence encodes CASSQDAQGRTPLHF.

This sequence joins TRBV2 and TRBJ2-1, with 9 bases identical to TRBD1. J was trimmed by 3 bases and V by 4 bases; bases with no gene match: 1. From germline, CDR1 is SNHLY and CDR2 FYNNEI. This CDR3 contains 14 residues. The CDR3 sequence is CASSAGQGYNEQFF. The CDR3 nucleotides read TGTGCCAGCAGTGCGGGACAGGGCTACAATGAGCAGTTCTTC.

The rearrangement joins TRBV16 to TRBJ2-1, with 10 bases aligning to TRBD2. Trimming cost V 2 bases and J 9 bases; bases outside gene matches: 4. CDR3 length: 14 amino acids. Germline V gene lookup returns CDR1 KGHSY and CDR2 FQNENV. Here the CDR3 reads CASSQASGRGEQFF. DNA for the CDR3: TGTGCCAGCAGCCAAGCTAGCGGGAGAGGTGAGCAGTTCTTC.

This chain joins TRBV7-9 and TRBJ1-4; D is unclear. The CDR3 spans 15 residues. Trimming took off 3 bases at V and 8 bases at J, with 16 bases between the two ends. CDR1 is SEHNR and CDR2 is FQNEAQ in the germline V gene (reference sequence). The CDR3 nucleotides are TGTGCCAGCAGCTTGCGCCGTATAGATGAAGAAAAACTGTTTTTT. It codes for CASSLRRIDEEKLFF.

The V and J genes are TRBV7-9 and TRBJ2-7, with D perhaps matching TRBD1 (6 bases). Trimming pared 8 bases from V and 3 bases from J, leaving 17 bases between. Germline V gene data show CDR1 as SEHNR and CDR2 as FQNEAQ (reference sequence). This CDR3 is 14 amino acids long. CDR3 DNA sequence: TGTGCCAGCGCCCAACAGGGAGTTCTCTACGAGCAGTACTTC. The encoded protein is CASAQQGVLYEQYF.

This clone has a single count. The chain has TRBV12-5 and TRBJ2-2, with 14 nucleotides matching TRBD2. Trimming at V came to 1 base and at J to 6 bases, leaving 1 base not matched to a gene. CDR3 size: 16 residues. Germline V gene sequence: CDR1 LGHNT, CDR2 FRNRAP. CDR3 amino acids: CASGLGLAGGAGELFF. DNA for the CDR3: TGTGCTAGTGGTTTGGGACTAGCGGGAGGGGCCGGGGAGCTGTTTTTT. The full variable domain, rest sourced from reference TRBV12-5 and TRBJ2-2, is DARVTQTPRHKVTEMGQEVTMRCQPILGHNTVFWYRQTMMQGLELLAYFRNRAPLDDSGMPKDRFSAEMPDATLATLKIQPSEPRDSAVYFCASGLGLAGGAGELFFGEGSRLTVL.

Only a few counts were recorded for this clone. V is TRBV6-1 and J is TRBJ2-7, with TRBD1 matching 12 bases. The CDR3 runs to 15 residues. Germline-derived CDR1 and CDR2 are MNHNS and SASEGT. With V trimmed by 3 bases and J by 7 bases, 7 bases remained unmatched. The CDR3 DNA reads as TGTGCCAGCAGTGACCCGGGACAGGGGGCAGGGGAGCAGTACTTC. It encodes CASSDPGQGAGEQYF.

The chain employs TRBV2 and TRBJ2-7, with D possibly being TRBD1 or TRBD2 (5 bases each). CDR3 length: 16 residues. Germline V gene sequence: CDR1 SNHLY, CDR2 FYNNEI. V dropped 6 bases and J dropped 0 bases, with 18 bases sitting between them. This CDR3 is CASRDVLVGRSYEQYF. CDR3 nucleotides: TGTGCCAGCAGGGACGTTCTCGTGGGACGCTCCTACGAGCAGTACTTC. Full variable domain (rest looked up from reference TRBV2 and TRBJ2-7): EPEVTQTPSHQVTQMGQEVILRCVPISNHLYFYWYRQILGQKVEFLVSFYNNEISEKSEIFDDQFSVERPDGSNFTLKIRSTKLEDSAMYFCASRDVLVGRSYEQYFGPGTRLTVT.

The V and J genes are TRBV30 and TRBJ1-4, with D tentatively TRBD1 (5 bases). V lost 5 bases and J lost 8, with 15 bases in between. The CDR3 spans 13 residues. The V gene's germline CDR1 is GTSNPN and CDR2 SVGIG (reference sequence). CDR3 amino acids: CAWATDPGEKLFF. DNA of the CDR3: TGTGCCTGGGCCACGGACCCAGGGGAAAAACTGTTTTTT.

This clone was observed a single time. The gene calls are TRBV6-5 and TRBJ1-4; maybe TRBD1 (5 bases). The CDR3 is made up of 16 amino acids. Trimming pared 0 bases from V and 10 bases from J, leaving 18 bases between. Germline CDR1 and CDR2: MNHEY and SVGAGI. Written as DNA, the CDR3 is TGTGCCAGCAGTTACTCCCCCCCCAGACAGATAGGAAAACTGTTTTTT. Its translation is CASSYSPPRQIGKLFF.

This chain links TRBV11-2 with TRBJ2-1; TRBD1 is a possible D gene (5 bases). Deletions cut 3 bases from V and 3 bases from J, with 9 bases between. The CDR3 extends over 14 amino acids. Germline loops: CDR1 SGHAT, CDR2 FQNNGV. The CDR3 DNA reads TGTGCCAGCAGCTTTCCAGGGATCTACAATGAGCAGTTCTTC. As protein: CASSFPGIYNEQFF.

The V gene is TRBV5-1, the J gene TRBJ1-5; TRBD1 is a possible D gene (6 bases). The V end was cut by 0 bases, the J end by 5 bases, with 12 bases between. There are 15 residues in the CDR3. Germline-derived CDR1 and CDR2 are SGHRS and YFSETQ. In DNA form, the CDR3 reads TGCGCCAGCAGCTTGGCCTACAGGGAGGATCAGCCCCAGCATTTT. Its protein product is CASSLAYREDQPQHF.

The rearrangement uses TRBV15 and TRBJ2-7, with TRBD2 matching 12 bases. Germline-derived CDR1 and CDR2 are LNHNV and YYDKDF (reference sequence). Trimming removed 0 bases from V and 4 bases from J; junction bases left unmatched: 7. The CDR3 loop spans 17 amino acids. The CDR3 bases are TGTGCCACCAGCAGAGAGTCCGGACTAGCGGGATTTTACGAGCAGTACTTC. Translation: CATSRESGLAGFYEQYF.

V is TRBV5-1 and J is TRBJ2-4, with 11 nucleotides matching TRBD2. Per the germline V gene, CDR1 is SGHRS and CDR2 is YFSETQ. Trimming at V came to 5 bases and at J to 0 bases, leaving 7 bases not matched to a gene. This CDR3 has 17 amino acids. CDR3 sequence: CASSFLAGGLAKNIQYF. The CDR3 bases are TGCGCCAGCAGTTTTCTAGCGGGGGGACTAGCCAAAAACATTCAGTACTTC. The full variable domain, rest sourced from reference TRBV5-1 and TRBJ2-4, is KAGVTQTPRYLIKTRGQQVTLSCSPISGHRSVSWYQQTPGQGLQFLFEYFSETQRNKGNFPGRFSGRQFSNSRSEMNVSTLELGDSALYLCASSFLAGGLAKNIQYFGAGTRLSVL.

In this sample, this clone turned up a few times. V usage is TRBV11-2 and J usage is TRBJ2-6; D is undetermined. Germline-derived CDR1 and CDR2 are SGHAT and FQNNGV. The ends were cut back, 3 bases at V and 4 bases at J, with 19 bases in the middle. This CDR3 contains 18 residues. The CDR3 reads CASSLMTISPSGANVLTF. DNA of the CDR3: TGTGCCAGCAGCTTGATGACAATAAGCCCCTCCGGGGCCAACGTCCTGACTTTC.

V gene TRBV7-5 combines with J gene TRBJ1-2; whether TRBD1, the table's D call, matches the DNA was not checked. TRBV7-5 is assigned pseudogene status. This CDR3 has 16 residues. CDR3 coding DNA: TGTGCCAGCAGCTTAGCGGTGGGACAGGGTAGGGATGGCTACACCTTC. It yields the protein CASSLAVGQGRDGYTF.

V gene TRBV5-6 combines with J gene TRBJ2-1; the D is unclear. The germline CDR1 and CDR2 sequences are SGHDT and YYEEEE. The length of the CDR3 is 14 residues. V lost 5 bases, J lost 7 bases, and 16 bases lay in between. CDR3 nucleotide sequence: TGTGCCAGCAGTCGGTCGAGCCCTTCTAATGAGCAGTTCTTC. Protein product: CASSRSSPSNEQFF.

This rearrangement joins TRBV7-2 to TRBJ2-5; D is unclear. The DNA end is more similar to TRBJ2-7, so the J call may be wrong. The length of the CDR3 is 11 residues. Per germline, CDR1 SGHTA and CDR2 FQGNSA. CDR3 in amino acids: CASSPSYEQYF. DNA for the CDR3: TGTGCCAGCAGCCCTTCCTACGAGCAGTACTTC.